This is a list of T cell receptor beta chains from one sample in a study of shared clonotypes between healthy human individuals. Sequenced by immunoSEQ multiplex PCR; TCRdb stores in-frame clones only, minus some. Found here are 2 million to 3 million clones, 80% to 95% of them singletons; the top ten hold roughly 0.36%. Sample: naive CD4+ T cells from PBMCs. The receptors here all came from a man in his late teens or twenties in good health. Some clones in this sample may be carry-over from other donors' samples. Each CDR3 is given with its conserved first and last residue. A D gene is named only where the DNA matches it firmly. Expanded clones get a size class; other rows say once, few or many, or leave the size out.

j_call v_call cdr3_length d_call clone_size cdr3_nt cdr3_aa
TRBJ2-2 TRBV18 14 - - TGTGCCAGCTCACCGGGGCTGAACACCGGGGAGCTGTTTTTT CASSPGLNTGELFF
TRBJ2-1 TRBV4-3 15 - - TGCGCCAGCAGCCGACTCGCCGACTCCTACAATGAGCAGTTCTTC CASSRLADSYNEQFF
TRBJ2-5 TRBV7-9 15 TRBD1 once TGTGCCAGCAGCCCCCGACAGGGGCTCCGAGAGACCCAGTACTTC CASSPRQGLRETQYF
TRBJ2-7 TRBV28 15 - - TGTGCCAGCAGACGATCCGGGACAAGAACCTACGAGCAGTACTTC CASRRSGTRTYEQYF
TRBJ2-3 TRBV15 13 - - TGTGCCACCAGCAGGTACGGCACAGATACGCAGTATTTT CATSRYGTDTQYF
TRBJ1-1 TRBV7-2 15 - - TGTGCCAGCAGTCCCAGGTGGGGGCGCGGCACTGAAGCTTTCTTT CASSPRWGRGTEAFF
TRBJ2-1 TRBV6-5 14 - - TGTGCCAGCAGTTTGAACAGGGGAGGCAATGAGCAGTTCTTC CASSLNRGGNEQFF
TRBJ2-7 TRBV11-2 13 - once TGTGCCAGCAGCGGCCGGGACTCTGCGGAGCAGTACTTC CASSGRDSAEQYF
TRBJ2-5 TRBV7-3 14 - once TGTGCCAGCAGCTTAACAGGCCCGAATGGGGCCCAGTACTTC CASSLTGPNGAQYF
TRBJ2-2 TRBV7-7 14 - - TGTGCCAGCAGCTTATATGGGGGTTCCGGGGAGCTGTTTTTT CASSLYGGSGELFF
TRBJ2-3 TRBV10-3 11 - - TGTGCCATCAAGGGAGCAGATACGCAGTATTTT CAIKGADTQYF
TRBJ2-3 TRBV6-5 15 TRBD1 - TGTGCCAGCAGTTACTTACAGGGGGGCACAGATACGCAGTATTTT CASSYLQGGTDTQYF
TRBJ2-7 TRBV19 18 TRBD2 once TGTGCCAGTAGTATATCGGTTCAACTGCCGGGACTAGAAGTCAAGCAGTACTTC CASSISVQLPGLEVKQYF
TRBJ2-1 TRBV9 16 - - TGTGCCAGCAGCGTAGAAGAGGGGACGGGTCACAATGAGCAGTTCTTC CASSVEEGTGHNEQFF
TRBJ2-6 TRBV9 14 - - TGTGCCAGCAGCGCGACGTCTGGGGCCAACGTCCTGACTTTC CASSATSGANVLTF
TRBJ2-5 TRBV14 15 - once TGTGCCAGCAGCCACAAACATCGTTGGTCGGAGACCCAGTACTTC CASSHKHRWSETQYF
TRBJ1-1 TRBV6-6 13 - - TGTGCCAGCAGTTATTTGGTAGGAACTGAAGCTTTCTTT CASSYLVGTEAFF
TRBJ2-6 TRBV28 16 - - TGTGCCAGCAGTTTATCTACAGGATTTGGGGCCAACGTCCTGACTTTC CASSLSTGFGANVLTF
TRBJ2-3 TRBV7-2 15 - - TGTGCCAGCAGCTACCAAGGGGCCCTCCCAGATACGCAGTATTTT CASSYQGALPDTQYF
TRBJ1-1 TRBV18 15 - - TGTGCCAGCTCTGATACACAGGCCCGGCATCCTGAAGCTTTCTTT CASSDTQARHPEAFF
TRBJ1-1 TRBV6-5 14 - once TGTGCCAGCAGTTACTCACCAGGGCAGGGTGAAGCTTTCTTT CASSYSPGQGEAFF
TRBJ1-1 TRBV18 15 - once TGTGCCAGCTCACCACTCTTACAGAGGAACACTGAAGCTTTCTTT CASSPLLQRNTEAFF
TRBJ2-2 TRBV6-1 14 - - TGTGCCAGCACCTGGACTTTCCCCACCGGGGAGCTGTTTTTT CASTWTFPTGELFF
TRBJ2-4 TRBV6-5 15 - - TGTGCCAGCAGACTGAACAGGGACCCCAAAAACATTCAGTACTTC CASRLNRDPKNIQYF
TRBJ2-3 TRBV29-1 14 TRBD2 - TGCAGCGTTCGGGAGGGCCTTAGCACAGATACGCAGTATTTT CSVREGLSTDTQYF
TRBJ2-1 TRBV9 15 TRBD1 - TGTGCCAGCAGCGTAGGAGGACAGGGGGCGAATGAGCAGTTCTTC CASSVGGQGANEQFF
TRBJ2-1 TRBV7-2 16 TRBD2 - TGTGCCAGCAGCTTAGCGTGGACTAGCGGGAGTCGAAGTCAGTTCTTC CASSLAWTSGSRSQFF
TRBJ1-4 TRBV6-5 13 - - TGTGCCAGCAGCCGCGCAACTAATGAAAAACTGTTTTTT CASSRATNEKLFF
TRBJ2-5 TRBV30 11 - - TGTGCCTGGAGTACTAAAGAGACCCAGTACTTC CAWSTKETQYF
TRBJ2-7 TRBV6-1 15 - - TGTGCCAGCAGTGAAGCGGGGGTCCCCTACTACGAGCAGTACTTC CASSEAGVPYYEQYF
TRBJ1-2 TRBV7-2 16 TRBD1 - TGTGCCAGCAGCTTCACAAGACAGGGGTCAGGCTATGGCTACACCTTC CASSFTRQGSGYGYTF